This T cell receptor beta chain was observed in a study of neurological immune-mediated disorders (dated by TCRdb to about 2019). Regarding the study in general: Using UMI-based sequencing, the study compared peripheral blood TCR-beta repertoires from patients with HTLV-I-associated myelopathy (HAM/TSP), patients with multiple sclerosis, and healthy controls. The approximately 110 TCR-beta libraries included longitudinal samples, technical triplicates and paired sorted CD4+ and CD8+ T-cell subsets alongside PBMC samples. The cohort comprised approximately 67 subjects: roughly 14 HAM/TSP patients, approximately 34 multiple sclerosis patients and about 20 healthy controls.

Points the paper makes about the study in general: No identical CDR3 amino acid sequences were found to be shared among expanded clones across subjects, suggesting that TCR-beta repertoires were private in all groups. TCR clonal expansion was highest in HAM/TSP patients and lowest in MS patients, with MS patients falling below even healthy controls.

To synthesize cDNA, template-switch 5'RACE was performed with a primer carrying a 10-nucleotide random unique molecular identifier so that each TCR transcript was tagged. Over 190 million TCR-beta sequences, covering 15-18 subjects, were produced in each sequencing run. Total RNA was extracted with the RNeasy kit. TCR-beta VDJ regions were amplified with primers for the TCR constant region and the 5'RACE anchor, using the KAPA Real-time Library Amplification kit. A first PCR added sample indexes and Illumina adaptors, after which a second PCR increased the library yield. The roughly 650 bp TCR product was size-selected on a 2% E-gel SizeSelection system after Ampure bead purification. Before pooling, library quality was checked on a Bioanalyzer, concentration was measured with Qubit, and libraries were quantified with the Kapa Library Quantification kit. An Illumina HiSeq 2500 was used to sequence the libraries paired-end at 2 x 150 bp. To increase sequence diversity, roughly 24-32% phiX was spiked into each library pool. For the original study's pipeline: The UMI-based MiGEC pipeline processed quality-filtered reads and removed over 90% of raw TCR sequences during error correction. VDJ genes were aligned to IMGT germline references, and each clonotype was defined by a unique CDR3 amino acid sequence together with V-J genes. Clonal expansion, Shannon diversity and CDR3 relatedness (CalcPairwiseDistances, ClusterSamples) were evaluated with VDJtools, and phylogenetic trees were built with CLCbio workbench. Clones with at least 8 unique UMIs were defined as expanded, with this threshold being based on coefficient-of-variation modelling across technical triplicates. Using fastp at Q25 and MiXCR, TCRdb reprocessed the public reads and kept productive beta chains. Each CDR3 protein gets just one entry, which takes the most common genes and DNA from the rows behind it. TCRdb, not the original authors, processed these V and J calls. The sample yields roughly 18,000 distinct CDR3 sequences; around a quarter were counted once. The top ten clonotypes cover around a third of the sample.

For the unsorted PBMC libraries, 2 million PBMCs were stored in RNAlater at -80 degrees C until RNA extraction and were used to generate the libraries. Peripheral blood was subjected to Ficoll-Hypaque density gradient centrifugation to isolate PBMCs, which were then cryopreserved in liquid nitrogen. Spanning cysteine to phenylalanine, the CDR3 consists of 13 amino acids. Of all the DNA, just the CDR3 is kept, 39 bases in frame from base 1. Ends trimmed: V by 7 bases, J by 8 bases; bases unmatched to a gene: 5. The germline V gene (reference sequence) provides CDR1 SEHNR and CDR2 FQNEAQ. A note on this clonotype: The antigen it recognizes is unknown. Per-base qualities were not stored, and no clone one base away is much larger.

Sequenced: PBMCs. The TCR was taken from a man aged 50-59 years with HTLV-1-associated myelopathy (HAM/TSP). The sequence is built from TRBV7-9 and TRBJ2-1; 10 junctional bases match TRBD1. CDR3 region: CASIKDRGYEQFF. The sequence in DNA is TGTGCCAGCATCAAGGACAGGGGGTATGAGCAGTTCTTC.